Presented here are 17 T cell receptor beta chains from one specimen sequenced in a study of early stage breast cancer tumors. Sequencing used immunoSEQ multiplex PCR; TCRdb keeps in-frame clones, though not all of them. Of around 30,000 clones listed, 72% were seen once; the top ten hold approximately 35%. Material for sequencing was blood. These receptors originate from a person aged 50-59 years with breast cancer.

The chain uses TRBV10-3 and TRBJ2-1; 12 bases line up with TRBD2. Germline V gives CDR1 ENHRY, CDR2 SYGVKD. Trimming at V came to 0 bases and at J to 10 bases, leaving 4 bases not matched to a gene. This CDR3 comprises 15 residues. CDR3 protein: CAISESTSGSGEQFF. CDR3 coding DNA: TGTGCCATCAGTGAGTCGACTAGCGGGAGTGGGGAGCAGTTCTTC.

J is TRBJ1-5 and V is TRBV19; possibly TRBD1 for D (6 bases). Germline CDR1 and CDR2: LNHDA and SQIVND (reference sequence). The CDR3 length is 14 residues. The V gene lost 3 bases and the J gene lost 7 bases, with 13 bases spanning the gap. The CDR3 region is CASSIRPGGQPQHF. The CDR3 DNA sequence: TGTGCCAGTAGTATTAGGCCGGGGGGCCAGCCCCAGCATTTT.

This chain's CDR3 is CATSTSRTSGWNTGELFF. CDR3 bases: TGTGCCACCAGCACGTCTCGGACTAGCGGCTGGAACACCGGGGAGCTGTTTTTT. The V and J genes are TRBV15 and TRBJ2-2; 10 bases are a match to TRBD2. V was pared by 4 bases and J by 1 base, with 9 bases of the junction left unmatched. The germline V gene has CDR1 LNHNV and CDR2 YYDKDF (reference sequence). The CDR3 extends over 18 amino acids.

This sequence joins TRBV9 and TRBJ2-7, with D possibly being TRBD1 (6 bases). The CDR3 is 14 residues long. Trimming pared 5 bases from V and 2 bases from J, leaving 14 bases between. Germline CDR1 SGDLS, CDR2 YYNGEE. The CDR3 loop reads CASSRAGVPYEQYF. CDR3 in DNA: TGTGCCAGCAGTAGGGCAGGGGTACCCTACGAGCAGTACTTC.

CDR3 in DNA: TGTGCCAGCAGCTTGCAGACCGACTGGAGCACCGGGGAGCTGTTTTTT. Translated: CASSLQTDWSTGELFF. This chain joins TRBV5-6 and TRBJ2-2; D not certain. Germline lookup yields CDR1 SGHDT and CDR2 YYEEEE. The V gene lost 1 base and the J gene lost 4 bases, with 14 bases spanning the gap. This CDR3 contains 16 residues.

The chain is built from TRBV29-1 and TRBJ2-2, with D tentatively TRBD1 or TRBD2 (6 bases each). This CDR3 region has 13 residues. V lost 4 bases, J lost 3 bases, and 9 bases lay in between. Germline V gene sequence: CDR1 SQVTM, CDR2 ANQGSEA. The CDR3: CSVVGGHTGELFF. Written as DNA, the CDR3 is TGCAGCGTTGTGGGGGGCCACACCGGGGAGCTGTTTTTT.

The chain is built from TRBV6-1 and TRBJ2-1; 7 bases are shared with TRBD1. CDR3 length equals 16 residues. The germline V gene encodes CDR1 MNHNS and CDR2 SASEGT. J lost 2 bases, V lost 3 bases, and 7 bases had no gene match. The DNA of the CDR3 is TGTGCCAGCAGTGACCTACAGGGGACGGCCTACAATGAGCAGTTCTTC. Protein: CASSDLQGTAYNEQFF.

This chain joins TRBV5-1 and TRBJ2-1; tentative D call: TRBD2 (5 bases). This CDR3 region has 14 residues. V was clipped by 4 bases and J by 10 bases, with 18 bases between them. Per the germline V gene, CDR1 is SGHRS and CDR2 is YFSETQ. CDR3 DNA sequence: TGCGCCAGCAGCCAGGACTCCCTCGGGCGGGAGCAGTTCTTC. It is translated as CASSQDSLGREQFF.

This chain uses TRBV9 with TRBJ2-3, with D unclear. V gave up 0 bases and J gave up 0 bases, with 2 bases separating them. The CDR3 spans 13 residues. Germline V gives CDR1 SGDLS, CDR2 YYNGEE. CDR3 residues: CASSVVSTDTQYF. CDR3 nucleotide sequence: TGTGCCAGCAGCGTAGTTAGCACAGATACGCAGTATTTT.

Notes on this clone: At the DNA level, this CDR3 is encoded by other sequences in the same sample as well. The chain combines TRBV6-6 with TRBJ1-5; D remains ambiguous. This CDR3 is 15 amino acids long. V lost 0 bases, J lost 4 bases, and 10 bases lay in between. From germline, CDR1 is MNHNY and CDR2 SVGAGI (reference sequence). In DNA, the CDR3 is TGTGCCAGCAGTTACTCGAAGGAGGGAAATCAGCCCCAGCATTTT. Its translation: CASSYSKEGNQPQHF.

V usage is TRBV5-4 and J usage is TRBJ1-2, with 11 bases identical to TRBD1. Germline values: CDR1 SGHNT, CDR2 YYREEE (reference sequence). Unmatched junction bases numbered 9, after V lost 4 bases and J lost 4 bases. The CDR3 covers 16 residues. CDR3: CASSLGQGAYGYGYTF. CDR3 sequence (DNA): TGTGCCAGCAGCCTCGGACAGGGGGCATACGGCTATGGCTACACCTTC.

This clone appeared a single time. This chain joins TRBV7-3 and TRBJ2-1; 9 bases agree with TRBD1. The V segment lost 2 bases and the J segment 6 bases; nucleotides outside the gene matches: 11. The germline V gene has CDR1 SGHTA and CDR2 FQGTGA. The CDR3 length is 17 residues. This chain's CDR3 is CASSLWVTGGRVNEQFF. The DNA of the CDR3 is TGTGCCAGCAGCTTATGGGTAACAGGGGGCAGGGTCAATGAGCAGTTCTTC.

The CDR3 region has the DNA TGTGCCAGCAGTTTCGACAGGAGCTCTGGAAACACCATATATTTT. As protein: CASSFDRSSGNTIYF. V and J are TRBV6-5 and TRBJ1-3, with a tentative D call TRBD1 (6 bases). The germline CDR1 and CDR2 sequences are MNHEY and SVGAGI. The CDR3 is 15 residues long. Trimming removed 4 bases at V and 0 bases at J, with 10 bases between.

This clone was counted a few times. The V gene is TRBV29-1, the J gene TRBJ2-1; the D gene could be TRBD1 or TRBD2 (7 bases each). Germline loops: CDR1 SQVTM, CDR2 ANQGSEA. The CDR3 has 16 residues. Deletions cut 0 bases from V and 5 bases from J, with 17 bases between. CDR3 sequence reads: CSVEETPGGEDNEQFF. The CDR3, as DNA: TGCAGCGTTGAAGAGACCCCAGGGGGGGAGGACAATGAGCAGTTCTTC.

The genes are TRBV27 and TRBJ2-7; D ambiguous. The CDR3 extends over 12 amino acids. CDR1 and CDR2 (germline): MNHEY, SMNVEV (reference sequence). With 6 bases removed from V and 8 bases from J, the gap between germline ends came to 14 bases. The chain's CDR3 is CASSRLGVKQYF. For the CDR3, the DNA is TGTGCCAGCAGCCGATTGGGCGTAAAGCAGTACTTC.

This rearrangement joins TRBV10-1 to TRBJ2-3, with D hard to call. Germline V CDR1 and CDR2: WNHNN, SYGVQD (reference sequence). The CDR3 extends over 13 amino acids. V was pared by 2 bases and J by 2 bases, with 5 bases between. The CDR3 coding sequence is TGCGCCAGCAGTGAGCGAGTCACAGATACGCAGTATTTT. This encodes CASSERVTDTQYF.

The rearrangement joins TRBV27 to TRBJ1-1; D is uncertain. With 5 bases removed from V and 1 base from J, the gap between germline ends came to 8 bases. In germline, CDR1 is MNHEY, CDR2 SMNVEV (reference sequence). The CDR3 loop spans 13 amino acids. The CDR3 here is CASSPFGNTEAFF. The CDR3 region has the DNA TGTGCCAGCAGTCCTTTTGGGAACACTGAAGCTTTCTTT.